The source of this TCR beta chain is a study of response to subunit inactivated influenza vaccine. Worth noting for this clonotype: Antigen specificity is unknown.

TCRdb ran MiXCR on the RT-PCR reads and lists one entry per CDR3 protein. The sample holds around 760,000 distinct CDR3 sequences, approximately 13% seen once. Whole-study findings and limits: Each seasonal influenza vaccination recruits few new T cells, the authors suggested.

Source: PBMCs from blood, taken approximately 15 days before vaccination. The receptor's source is a man in his forties or fifties who received an inactivated influenza vaccine.

The CDR3 DNA sequence: TGTGCCAGCTCACCACGGGACATTTACACTGAAGCTTTCTTT. It translates to CASSPRDIYTEAFF. The V and J genes are TRBV18 and TRBJ1-1; weak D call: TRBD1 (6 bases). The germline V and J ends were trimmed by 1 base and 3 bases, with 9 bases remaining between them. This CDR3 region has 14 residues. CDR1 is KGHSH, CDR2 LQKENI, per germline.